Described below is a single T cell receptor beta chain sequence and its context. The antigen is unknown. The time point was: week 11, during vaccination. Alongside topical imiquimod, each dose of vaccine comprised 300 ug of mutant IDH1 20-mer peptide. The donors had new WHO grade 3 or 4 astrocytomas; these were IDH1-mutant and ATRX-lost. CDR1 and CDR2 (germline): SGHDN, FVKESK. The CDR3 covers 14 residues. Trimming removed 8 bases at V and 3 bases at J, with 15 bases between. The sample belongs to a study of a mutant IDH1 vaccine in newly diagnosed glioma. Study information: Patients arrived already treated with radiotherapy, temozolomide, or both, most having had both. Study-wide findings and caveats: Vaccine-induced responses were seen in more than 90% of patients, spanning several MHC alleles.

Clones were read by immunoSEQ multiplex PCR, and TCRdb kept only the in-frame ones, dropping some. The sample comprises some 64,000 clones, 75% to 90% of which are singletons, and roughly 5.7% rests with the top ten. The sample was PBMCs, taken from a glioma patient whose treatment included an IDH1 peptide vaccine. The TCR was taken from a man aged 50-59 years with glioma. The V call is TRBV14, the J call TRBJ2-3, with D perhaps TRBD1 or TRBD2 (6 bases each). CDR3 protein: CASGVGGDTDTQYF. The CDR3 nucleotides are TGTGCCAGCGGTGTGGGGGGCGATACAGATACGCAGTATTTT.